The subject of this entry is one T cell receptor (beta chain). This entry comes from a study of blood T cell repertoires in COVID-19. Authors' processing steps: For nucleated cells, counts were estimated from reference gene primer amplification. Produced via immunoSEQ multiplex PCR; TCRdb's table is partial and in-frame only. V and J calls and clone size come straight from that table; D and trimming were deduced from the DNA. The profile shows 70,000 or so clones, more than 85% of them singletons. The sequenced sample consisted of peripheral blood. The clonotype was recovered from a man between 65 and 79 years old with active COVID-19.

As DNA, the CDR3 is TGTGCCAGCAGCGTAGGGGGTAGCGCCAACTACAATGAGCAGTTCTTC. Protein product: CASSVGGSANYNEQFF. The chain carries TRBV9 and TRBJ2-1; D may be TRBD2 (5 bases). The CDR3 runs to 16 residues. Trimming cost V 0 bases and J 3 bases, with 13 bases left between them. Germline V gene lookup returns CDR1 SGDLS and CDR2 YYNGEE.